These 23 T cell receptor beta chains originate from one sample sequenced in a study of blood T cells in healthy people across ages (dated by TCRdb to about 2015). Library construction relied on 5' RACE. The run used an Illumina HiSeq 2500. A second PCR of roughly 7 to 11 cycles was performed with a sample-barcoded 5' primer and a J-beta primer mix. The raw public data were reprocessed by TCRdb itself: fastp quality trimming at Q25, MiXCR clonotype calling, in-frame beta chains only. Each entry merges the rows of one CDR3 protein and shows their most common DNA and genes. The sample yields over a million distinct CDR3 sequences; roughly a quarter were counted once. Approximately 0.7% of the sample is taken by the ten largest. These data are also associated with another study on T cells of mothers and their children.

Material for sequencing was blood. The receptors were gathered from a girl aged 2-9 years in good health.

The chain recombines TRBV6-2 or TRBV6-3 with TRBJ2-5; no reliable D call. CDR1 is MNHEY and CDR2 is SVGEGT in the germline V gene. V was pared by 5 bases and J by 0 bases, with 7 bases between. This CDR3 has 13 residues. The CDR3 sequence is CASSDQYQETQYF. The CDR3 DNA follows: TGTGCCAGCAGTGACCAGTACCAAGAGACCCAGTACTTC.

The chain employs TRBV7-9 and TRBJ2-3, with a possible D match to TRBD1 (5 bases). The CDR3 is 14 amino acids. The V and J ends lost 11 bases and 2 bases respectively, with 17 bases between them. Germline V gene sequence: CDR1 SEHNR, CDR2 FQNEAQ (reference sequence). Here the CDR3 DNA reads TGTGCCGGTGAGTCGGACACCTTCACAGATACGCAGTATTTT. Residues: CAGESDTFTDTQYF.

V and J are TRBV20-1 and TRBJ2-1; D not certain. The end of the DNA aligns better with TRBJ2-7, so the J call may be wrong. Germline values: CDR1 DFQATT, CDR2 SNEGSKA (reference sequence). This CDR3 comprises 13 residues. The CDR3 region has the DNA TGCAGTGCTGAAAGCCAAATCGGCTCCGAGCAGTACTTC. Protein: CSAESQIGSEQYF.

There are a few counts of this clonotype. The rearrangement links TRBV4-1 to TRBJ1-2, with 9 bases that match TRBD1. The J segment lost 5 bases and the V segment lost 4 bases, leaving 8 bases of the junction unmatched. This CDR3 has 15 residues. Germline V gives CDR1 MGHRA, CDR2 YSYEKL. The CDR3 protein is CASSPESGTGYGYTF. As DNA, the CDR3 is TGCGCCAGCAGCCCCGAGTCGGGGACAGGGTATGGCTACACCTTC.

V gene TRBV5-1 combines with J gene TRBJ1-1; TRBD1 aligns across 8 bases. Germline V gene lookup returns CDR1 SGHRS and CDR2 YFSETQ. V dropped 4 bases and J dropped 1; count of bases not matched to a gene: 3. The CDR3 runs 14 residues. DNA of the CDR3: TGCGCCAGCAGCACAGGGACAGGGAACACTGAAGCTTTCTTT. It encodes CASSTGTGNTEAFF.

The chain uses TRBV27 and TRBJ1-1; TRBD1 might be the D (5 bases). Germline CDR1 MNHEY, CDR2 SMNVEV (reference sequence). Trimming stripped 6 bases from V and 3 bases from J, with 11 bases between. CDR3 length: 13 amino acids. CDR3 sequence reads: CASRPGGYTEAFF. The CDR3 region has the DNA TGTGCCAGCAGGCCCGGGGGATACACTGAAGCTTTCTTT.

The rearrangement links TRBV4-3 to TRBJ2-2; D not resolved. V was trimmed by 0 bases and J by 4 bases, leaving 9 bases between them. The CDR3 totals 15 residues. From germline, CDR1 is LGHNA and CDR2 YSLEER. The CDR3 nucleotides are TGCGCCAGCAGCCAAGATAAGATTGTCACCGGGGAGCTGTTTTTT. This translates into CASSQDKIVTGELFF.

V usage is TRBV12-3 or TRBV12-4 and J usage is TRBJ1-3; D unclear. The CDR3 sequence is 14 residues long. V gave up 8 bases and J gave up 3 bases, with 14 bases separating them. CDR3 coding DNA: TGTGCCAGCTGGGGATCCCTCGGTGGAAACACCATATATTTT. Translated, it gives CASWGSLGGNTIYF.

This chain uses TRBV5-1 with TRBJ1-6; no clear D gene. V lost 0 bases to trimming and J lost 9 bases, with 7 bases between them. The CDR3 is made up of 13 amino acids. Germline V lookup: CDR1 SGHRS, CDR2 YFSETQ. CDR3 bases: TGCGCCAGCAGCTTGGATATTGGTTCACCCCTCCACTTT. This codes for CASSLDIGSPLHF.

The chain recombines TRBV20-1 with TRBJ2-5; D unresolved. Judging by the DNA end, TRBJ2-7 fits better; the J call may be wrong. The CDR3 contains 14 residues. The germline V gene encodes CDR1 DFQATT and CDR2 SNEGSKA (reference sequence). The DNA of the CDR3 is TGCAGCGTACTATCGAAAGTGGGGACCTACGAGCAGTACTTC. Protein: CSVLSKVGTYEQYF.

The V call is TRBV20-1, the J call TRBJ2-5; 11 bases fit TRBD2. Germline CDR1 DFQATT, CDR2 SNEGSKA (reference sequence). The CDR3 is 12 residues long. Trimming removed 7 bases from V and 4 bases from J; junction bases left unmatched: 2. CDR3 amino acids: CSGTSGLETQYF. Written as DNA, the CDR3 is TGCAGTGGGACTAGCGGGTTAGAGACCCAGTACTTC.

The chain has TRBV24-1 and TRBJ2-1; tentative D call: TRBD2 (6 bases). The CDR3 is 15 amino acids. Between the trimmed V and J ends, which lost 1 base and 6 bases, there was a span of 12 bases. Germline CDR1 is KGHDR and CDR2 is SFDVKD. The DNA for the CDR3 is TGTGCCACCAGTGATTTCCTCCAGGGAGGCAATGAGCAGTTCTTC. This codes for CATSDFLQGGNEQFF.

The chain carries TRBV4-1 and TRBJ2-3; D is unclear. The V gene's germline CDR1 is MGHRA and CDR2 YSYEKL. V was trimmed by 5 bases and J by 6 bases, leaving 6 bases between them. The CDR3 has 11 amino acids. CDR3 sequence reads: CASSTGDTQYF. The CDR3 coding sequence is TGCGCCAGCAGCACCGGGGATACGCAGTATTTT.

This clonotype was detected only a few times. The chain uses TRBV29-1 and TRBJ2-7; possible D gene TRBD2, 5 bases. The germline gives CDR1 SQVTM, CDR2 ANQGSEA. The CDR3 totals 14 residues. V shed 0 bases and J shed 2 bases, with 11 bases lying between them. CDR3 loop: CSVEDHGKTYEQYF. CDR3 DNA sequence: TGCAGCGTTGAAGATCACGGGAAAACCTACGAGCAGTACTTC.

The CDR3 here is CASSFVPEGHEQYF. CDR3 bases: TGTGCCAGCAGCTTTGTACCCGAGGGACACGAGCAGTACTTC. The chain joins TRBV7-2 to TRBJ2-7; D is possibly TRBD1 or TRBD2 (5 bases each). Germline V gives CDR1 SGHTA, CDR2 FQGNSA. The V and J ends lost 3 bases and 5 bases respectively, with 14 bases between them. There are 14 residues in the CDR3.

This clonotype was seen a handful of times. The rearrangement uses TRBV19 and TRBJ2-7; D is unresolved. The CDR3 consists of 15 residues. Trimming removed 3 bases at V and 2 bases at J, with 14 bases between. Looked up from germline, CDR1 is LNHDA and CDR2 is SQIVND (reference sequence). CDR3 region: CASSMRLADTYEQYF. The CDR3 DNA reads TGTGCCAGTAGTATGAGGCTGGCGGATACCTACGAGCAGTACTTC.

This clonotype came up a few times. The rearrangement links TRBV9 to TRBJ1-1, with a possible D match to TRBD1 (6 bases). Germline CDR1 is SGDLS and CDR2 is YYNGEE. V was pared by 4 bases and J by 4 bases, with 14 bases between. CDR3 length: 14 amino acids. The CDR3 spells CASSKIQGFTEAFF. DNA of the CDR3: TGTGCCAGCAGCAAAATACAGGGTTTCACTGAAGCTTTCTTT.

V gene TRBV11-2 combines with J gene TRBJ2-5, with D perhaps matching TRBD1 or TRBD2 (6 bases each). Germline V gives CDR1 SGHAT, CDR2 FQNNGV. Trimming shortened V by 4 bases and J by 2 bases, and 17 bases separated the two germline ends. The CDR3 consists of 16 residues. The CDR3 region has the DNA TGTGCCAGCAGCTGGGGGGACTTAGGGGGGCAAGAGACCCAGTACTTC. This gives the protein CASSWGDLGGQETQYF.

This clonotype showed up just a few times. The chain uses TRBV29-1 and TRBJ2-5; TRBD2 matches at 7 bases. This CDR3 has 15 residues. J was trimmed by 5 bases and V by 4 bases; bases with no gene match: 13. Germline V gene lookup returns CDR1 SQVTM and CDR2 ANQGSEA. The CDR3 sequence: CSVVSGTIMGETQYF. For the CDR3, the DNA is TGCAGCGTTGTATCCGGGACTATAATGGGCGAGACCCAGTACTTC.

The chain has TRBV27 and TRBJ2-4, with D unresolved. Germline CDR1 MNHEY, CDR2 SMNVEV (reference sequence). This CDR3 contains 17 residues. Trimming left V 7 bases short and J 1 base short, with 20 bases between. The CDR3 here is CASMLRAVESAKNIQYF. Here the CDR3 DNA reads TGTGCCAGCATGCTTAGGGCAGTAGAATCGGCCAAAAACATTCAGTACTTC.

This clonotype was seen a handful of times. The CDR3 region has the DNA TGCAGCGCTAGAGGACAGGACGAGCAGTACTTC. Translating it yields CSARGQDEQYF. V and J are TRBV29-1 and TRBJ2-7; 7 positions agree with TRBD1. This CDR3 has 11 amino acids. Germline CDR1 reads SQVTM; CDR2 reads ANQGSEA. Unmatched junction bases numbered 5, after V lost 7 bases and J lost 5 bases.

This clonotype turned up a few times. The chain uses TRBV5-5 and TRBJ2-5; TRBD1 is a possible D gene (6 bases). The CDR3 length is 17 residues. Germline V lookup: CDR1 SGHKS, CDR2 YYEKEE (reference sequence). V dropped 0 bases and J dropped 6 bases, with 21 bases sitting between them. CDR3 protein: CASSLAPLRTDGKTQYF. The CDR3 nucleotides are TGTGCCAGCAGCTTGGCCCCGCTCCGGACAGATGGCAAGACCCAGTACTTC.

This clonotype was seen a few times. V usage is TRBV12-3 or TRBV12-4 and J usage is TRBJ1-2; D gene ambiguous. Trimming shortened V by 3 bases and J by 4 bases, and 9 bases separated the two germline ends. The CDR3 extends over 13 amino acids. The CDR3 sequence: CASSFGSIYGYTF. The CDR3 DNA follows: TGTGCCAGCAGTTTCGGGAGTATCTATGGCTACACCTTC.